This T cell receptor beta chain was documented in a study of cytomegalovirus exposure and HLA in healthy donors. Researchers ran the PCR with 60 Vbeta and 13 Jbeta primers. Sequencing was performed with immunoSEQ multiplex PCR; in TCRdb, only in-frame clones are kept and a portion is missing. This sample carries 150,000 to 200,000 clones, roughly 77% of them seen once, and the ten largest clones take 2% to 2.5%. Germline V lookup: CDR1 ENHRY, CDR2 SYGVKD. The ends were cut back, 10 bases at V and 0 bases at J, with 9 bases in the middle. CDR3 size: 12 residues. The receptor's source is a woman aged 25-40 years in good health and CMV-seropositive. The chain links TRBV10-3 to TRBJ1-2; maybe TRBD1 (6 bases). The sample consisted of PBMCs. The CDR3 DNA reads as TGTGCCACGAGGGACACTAACTATGGCTACACCTTC. This gives the protein CATRDTNYGYTF.